Detailed here is one TCR beta chain. V shed 4 bases, J shed 6 bases, and the junction held 9 bases outside the gene matches. The V gene's germline CDR1 is MNHNY and CDR2 SVGAGI (reference sequence). The CDR3 is 16 residues long. Sequenced by immunoSEQ multiplex PCR; TCRdb stores in-frame clones only, minus some. The sample carries tens of thousands of clones, more than 75% recorded once. This specimen comes from a study of T cell changes during pregnancy in multiple sclerosis. The chain carries TRBV6-6 and TRBJ1-5; TRBD1 aligns across 10 bases. The specimen comprised peripheral blood, sampled in the third trimester of pregnancy. The TCR originated in a female donor in good health, enrolled as a control in a pregnancy study. The chain's CDR3 is CASSFRDRGQGQPQHF. CDR3 nucleotide sequence: TGTGCCAGCAGTTTCCGGGACAGGGGTCAAGGTCAGCCCCAGCATTTT.